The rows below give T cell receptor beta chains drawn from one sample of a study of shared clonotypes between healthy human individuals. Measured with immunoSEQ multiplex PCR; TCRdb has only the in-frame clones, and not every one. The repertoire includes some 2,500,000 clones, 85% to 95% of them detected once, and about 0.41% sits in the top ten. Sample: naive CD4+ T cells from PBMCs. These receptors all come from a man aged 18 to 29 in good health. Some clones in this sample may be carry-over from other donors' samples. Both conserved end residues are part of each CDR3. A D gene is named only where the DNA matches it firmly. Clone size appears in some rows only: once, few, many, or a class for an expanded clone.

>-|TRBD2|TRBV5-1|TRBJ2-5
TGCGCCAGCAGTGCCCTGTCGGGAGGGCAAGAGACCCAGTACTTC
CASSALSGGQETQYF
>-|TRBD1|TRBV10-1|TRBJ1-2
TGCGCCAGCAGTGGGGACAGGGTGAATTACAACCCTAACTATGGCTACACCTTC
CASSGDRVNYNPNYGYTF
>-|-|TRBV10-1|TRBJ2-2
TGCGCCAGCAGTGAGACCACCCGGGCCGGGGAGCTGTTTTTT
CASSETTRAGELFF
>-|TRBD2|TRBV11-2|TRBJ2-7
TGTGCCAGCTCCCCCCTATTTGTCGGGAGGGTCCACGAGCAGTACTTC
CASSPLFVGRVHEQYF
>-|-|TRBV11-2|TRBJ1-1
TGTGCCAGCGGGCCTGACACTGAAGCTTTCTTT
CASGPDTEAFF
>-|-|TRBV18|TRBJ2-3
TGTGCCAGCTCACCTCCGAATACAGATACGCAGTATTTT
CASSPPNTDTQYF
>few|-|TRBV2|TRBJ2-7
TGTGCCAGCAGTGAAGGCTACGAGCAGTACTTC
CASSEGYEQYF
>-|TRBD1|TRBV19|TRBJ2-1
TGTGCCAGTAGTAGCGACAGGGGAACCCACAATGAGCAGTTCTTC
CASSSDRGTHNEQFF
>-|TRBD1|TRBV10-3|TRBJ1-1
TGTGCCATCAGTGGCCGGGACAGGGGGTCCACTGAAGCTTTCTTT
CAISGRDRGSTEAFF
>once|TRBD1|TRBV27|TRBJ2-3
TGTGCCAGCAGTTCATCAGGGGGTACGCAGTATTTT
CASSSSGGTQYF